This T cell receptor (beta chain) was retrieved from a study of OX40 agonist ivuxolimab in advanced cancers. For the study at large: Given to patients was ivuxolimab, an agonistic anti-OX40 (CD134) antibody.

This CDR3 has 14 amino acids. The germline CDR1 and CDR2 sequences are SGHVS and FQNEAQ. V dropped 1 base and J dropped 4 bases, with 5 bases sitting between them. Repertoires were generated with immunoSEQ multiplex PCR, while TCRdb's copy carries only in-frame clones and drops some. The data show about 56,000 clones, around 90% seen once. Study results and limitations: Relative to CD4+ cells, CD8+ T cells on average had more expanded clones.

Notes on this clone: The target antigen is unknown.

The gene calls are TRBV7-8 and TRBJ2-6; no definite D call. The sequence came from an adult with an advanced solid tumor such as melanoma, head and neck, liver or kidney cancer. Material: CD4+ or CD8+ T cells sorted from blood, obtained in a trial of the OX40 agonist ivuxolimab. The CDR3 is CASSLEGGANVLTF. CDR3 in DNA: TGTGCCAGCAGCTTAGAAGGGGGGGCCAACGTCCTGACTTTC.